The sequence of this T cell receptor beta chain was determined in a study of early T cells in non-severe SARS-CoV-2 infection. In the study overall: Bulk RNA from unsorted whole blood was sequenced; chains were unpaired. General study findings and limits: Private and CD4 specificities were missed by VDJdb matching, which favored anti-spike CD8 responses.

Germline-derived CDR1 and CDR2 are MNHEY and SVGEGT. This CDR3 region has 12 residues. Trimming took 6 bases from V and 11 from J, leaving 16 bases between them. In TCRdb, the 5' RACE reads were re-called with MiXCR into one record per CDR3 protein. This table holds approximately 120,000 distinct CDR3 sequences, 14% to 15% found once. Concerning this clonotype itself: Its antigen is not known.

The source is an adult who was a healthcare worker with PCR-confirmed SARS-CoV-2 infection or an uninfected control (not recorded which). Material: whole blood. V usage is TRBV6-2 or TRBV6-3 and J usage is TRBJ1-1; weak D call: TRBD1 (5 bases). The CDR3 loop reads CASSPTGVTAFF. CDR3 in DNA: TGTGCCAGCAGCCCTACAGGTGTTACGGCTTTCTTT.